These 24 T cell receptor beta chains originate from one sample sequenced in a study of shared clonotypes between healthy human individuals. Using immunoSEQ multiplex PCR, the repertoire was profiled, and TCRdb retains in-frame clones only, with some absent. The sample consists of roughly 2 million clones, about 94% of them appearing once. The sequenced sample was naive CD4+ T cells sorted from blood. Described subset: CD45RA+ positively selected. The receptors shown here come from a man between 18 and 35 years old in good health.

The chain uses TRBV19 and TRBJ2-2, with 9 positions matching TRBD2. This CDR3 is built from 15 residues. V was pared by 3 bases and J by 5 bases, with 4 bases of the junction left unmatched. Germline-derived CDR1 and CDR2 are LNHDA and SQIVND (reference sequence). The CDR3, as DNA: TGTGCCAGTAGTATGAGTCTAGCGGGGACCGGGGAGCTGTTTTTT. Protein sequence: CASSMSLAGTGELFF.

This chain joins TRBV30 and TRBJ2-1; D unresolved. The CDR3 is made up of 13 amino acids. Germline V gives CDR1 GTSNPN, CDR2 SVGIG (reference sequence). Deletions cut 2 bases from V and 3 bases from J, with 8 bases between. CDR3 sequence (DNA): TGTGCCTGGAGTCCGGAGAGCTACAATGAGCAGTTCTTC. Its protein product is CAWSPESYNEQFF.

The rearrangement uses TRBV18 and TRBJ1-3; maybe TRBD1 (5 bases). V lost 2 bases to trimming and J lost 0 bases, with 11 bases between them. CDR1 is KGHSH, CDR2 LQKENI, per germline. CDR3 length equals 16 residues. CDR3 sequence: CASSPAGFSSGNTIYF. For the CDR3, the DNA is TGTGCCAGCTCACCAGCAGGGTTCAGCTCTGGAAACACCATATATTTT.

V and J are TRBV5-6 and TRBJ2-2, with D perhaps matching TRBD2 (6 bases). Trimming stripped 3 bases from V and 3 bases from J, with 18 bases between. The CDR3 spans 17 residues. Germline-derived CDR1 and CDR2 are SGHDT and YYEEEE. The CDR3 DNA is TGTGCCAGCAGCTCAAAACTAGGGCGGGGATACACCGGGGAGCTGTTTTTT. Protein product: CASSSKLGRGYTGELFF.

The rearrangement uses TRBV11-3 and TRBJ2-3; 9 nucleotides line up with TRBD2. V trimming: 2 bases; J trimming: 0 bases; junction bases outside the gene matches: 6. Germline CDR1 reads SGHNT; CDR2 reads YENEEA. The CDR3 covers 17 residues. The CDR3 nucleotides read TGTGCCAGCAGCTTACGAGGGACTAGCCCTAGCACAGATACGCAGTATTTT. This sequence encodes CASSLRGTSPSTDTQYF. Full variable domain (outside the CDR3, taken from reference TRBV11-3 and TRBJ2-3): EAGVVQSPRYKIIEKKQPVAFWCNPISGHNTLYWYLQNLGQGPELLIRYENEEAVDDSQLPKDRFSAERLKGVDSTLKIQPAELGDSAVYLCASSLRGTSPSTDTQYFGPGTRLTVL.

This chain uses TRBV28 with TRBJ1-1; no reliable D call. V lost 6 bases and J lost 5, with 16 bases in between. Germline CDR1 MDHEN, CDR2 SYDVKM. The CDR3 runs 14 residues. The CDR3 here is CASRLDRLVTEAFF. As DNA, the CDR3 is TGTGCCAGCAGACTCGATCGGTTAGTTACTGAAGCTTTCTTT.

The chain joins TRBV28 to TRBJ2-6; D gene unclear. Deletions cut 8 bases from V and 0 bases from J, with 17 bases between. CDR1 and CDR2 from the germline V gene are MDHEN and SYDVKM. This CDR3 contains 17 residues. The CDR3 region has the DNA TGTGCCAGCGCCCCCACACACAGCTTCTCTGGGGCCAACGTCCTGACTTTC. It encodes CASAPTHSFSGANVLTF.

The chain combines TRBV5-1 with TRBJ2-7; D possibly corresponds to TRBD1 (6 bases). The V end was cut by 4 bases, the J end by 2 bases, with 10 bases between. Germline V CDR1 and CDR2: SGHRS, YFSETQ. The CDR3 extends over 13 amino acids. CDR3 region: CASSRGQPYEQYF. The CDR3 DNA is TGCGCCAGCAGCCGAGGACAGCCCTACGAGCAGTACTTC.

The chain uses TRBV28 and TRBJ1-1; D might be TRBD1 (5 bases). Germline V gene lookup returns CDR1 MDHEN and CDR2 SYDVKM. The V gene lost 3 bases and the J gene lost 6 bases, with 14 bases spanning the gap. The CDR3 consists of 14 residues. This CDR3 reads CASSFGTHAAEAFF. The DNA of the CDR3 is TGTGCCAGCAGTTTTGGGACCCACGCCGCTGAAGCTTTCTTT.

This clone was observed a single time. This chain links TRBV5-4 with TRBJ2-5; 8 nucleotides match TRBD1. V lost 0 bases, J lost 2 bases, and 3 bases stayed unmatched. This CDR3 is built from 15 residues. In germline, CDR1 is SGHNT, CDR2 YYREEE (reference sequence). CDR3 loop: CASSLGRTGQETQYF. The CDR3 nucleotides read TGTGCCAGCAGCTTGGGTAGGACAGGGCAAGAGACCCAGTACTTC. The whole variable domain, filled in from reference TRBV5-4 and TRBJ2-5, reads ETGVTQSPTHLIKTRGQQVTLRCSSQSGHNTVSWYQQALGQGPQFIFQYYREEENGRGNFPPRFSGLQFPNYSSELNVNALELDDSALYLCASSLGRTGQETQYFGPGTRLLVL.

The CDR3 DNA follows: TGCGCCAGCAGCTCAATTTCCGGGACAGGGCTCGACGAGCAGTACTTC. It is translated as CASSSISGTGLDEQYF. This chain connects TRBV5-1 to TRBJ2-7, with TRBD1 identical over 9 bases. CDR1 is SGHRS and CDR2 is YFSETQ in the germline V gene. The CDR3 is made up of 16 amino acids. Losses at the gene ends were 3 bases for V and 5 bases for J; bases not matched to a gene: 12.

This CDR3 reads CASSLKQGGLTDTQYF. CDR3 in DNA: TGTGCCAGCAGCCTAAAACAGGGTGGGTTAACAGATACGCAGTATTTT. This chain joins TRBV5-4 and TRBJ2-3; possibly TRBD1 for D (6 bases). Germline V gene sequence: CDR1 SGHNT, CDR2 YYREEE (reference sequence). The V end lost 4 bases, the J end lost 3 bases, and 18 bases lay between the germline ends. The CDR3 covers 16 residues.

The chain has TRBV6-5 and TRBJ1-5, with a possible D match to TRBD1 (6 bases). The CDR3 is 15 amino acids. V lost 6 bases to trimming and J lost 4 bases, with 16 bases between them. From germline, CDR1 is MNHEY and CDR2 SVGAGI. The DNA of the CDR3 is TGTGCCAGCAGACCCGGGGGGGGCCGAAATCAGCCCCAGCATTTT. Protein: CASRPGGGRNQPQHF.

This clone has a single count. CDR3 sequence reads: CASSPERGGSAFF. The DNA of the CDR3 is TGTGCCAGCTCACCAGAGAGGGGGGGATCGGCTTTCTTT. The chain combines TRBV18 with TRBJ1-1; D might be TRBD1 (6 bases). This CDR3 is 13 amino acids long. Germline lookup yields CDR1 KGHSH and CDR2 LQKENI. Trimming removed 2 bases at V and 11 bases at J, with 15 bases between.

The genes are TRBV7-2 and TRBJ2-2; either TRBD1 or TRBD2 may fit D (5 bases each). The CDR3 loop spans 16 amino acids. V was clipped by 5 bases and J by 6 bases, with 19 bases between them. Germline CDR1 and CDR2: SGHTA and FQGNSA. The CDR3 DNA reads TGTGCCAGCAGCACCGGGACCCTCCAAGGTTCCGGGGAGCTGTTTTTT. The encoded protein is CASSTGTLQGSGELFF.

This sequence joins TRBV18 and TRBJ1-1; 7 bases map to TRBD1. V dropped 0 bases and J dropped 8; count of bases not matched to a gene: 9. In germline, CDR1 is KGHSH, CDR2 LQKENI. The CDR3 runs to 15 residues. CDR3 sequence: CASSPPGGADREAFF. The CDR3 region has the DNA TGTGCCAGCTCACCACCGGGTGGGGCGGACAGGGAAGCTTTCTTT.

The chain employs TRBV9 and TRBJ2-2, with D tentatively TRBD2 (5 bases). In germline, CDR1 is SGDLS, CDR2 YYNGEE. Deletions cut 5 bases from V and 6 bases from J, with 17 bases between. The length of the CDR3 is 15 residues. The DNA for the CDR3 is TGTGCCAGCAGTCCGGGAAAGGGCGTTCCCGGGGAGCTGTTTTTT. Its translation: CASSPGKGVPGELFF. The full variable domain, with the rest looked up from reference TRBV9 and TRBJ2-2, is DSGVTQTPKHLITATGQRVTLRCSPRSGDLSVYWYQQSLDQGLQFLIQYYNGEERAKGNILERFSAQQFPDLHSELNLSSLELGDSALYFCASSPGKGVPGELFFGEGSRLTVL.

The chain recombines TRBV6-6 with TRBJ2-1; 9 nucleotides align to TRBD1. Germline lookup yields CDR1 MNHNY and CDR2 SVGAGI (reference sequence). With V trimmed by 5 bases and J by 3 bases, 8 bases remained unmatched. The CDR3 has 16 residues. CDR3 in amino acids: CASSHRPGQGYNEQFF. In DNA, the CDR3 is TGTGCCAGCAGTCATCGACCGGGACAGGGCTACAATGAGCAGTTCTTC.

J is TRBJ2-7 and V is TRBV20-1; TRBD1 is a possible D gene (5 bases). The CDR3 loop spans 11 amino acids. The V end was cut by 6 bases, the J end by 5 bases, with 11 bases between. Looked up from germline, CDR1 is DFQATT and CDR2 is SNEGSKA (reference sequence). CDR3 region: CSAARAHEQYF. CDR3 sequence (DNA): TGCAGTGCCGCCAGGGCTCACGAGCAGTACTTC.

J is TRBJ1-2 and V is TRBV12-5, with D uncertain. V was clipped by 1 base and J by 3 bases, with 6 bases between them. CDR3 length: 13 residues. Germline CDR1 and CDR2: LGHNT and FRNRAP. The CDR3: CASGLGGDYGYTF. The CDR3 coding sequence is TGTGCTAGTGGTTTGGGGGGTGACTATGGCTACACCTTC.

The genes are TRBV5-1 and TRBJ1-4; TRBD1 matches at 8 bases. CDR1 is SGHRS and CDR2 is YFSETQ in the germline V gene. The CDR3 totals 15 residues. V shed 0 bases, J shed 7 bases, and the junction held 5 bases outside the gene matches. The CDR3: CASSLESGGGEKLFF. CDR3 in DNA: TGCGCCAGCAGCTTGGAGTCAGGGGGCGGTGAAAAACTGTTTTTT.

The CDR3 reads CASSQASLATYEQYF. The CDR3 DNA reads TGCGCCAGCAGCCAAGCATCACTAGCAACCTACGAGCAGTACTTC. V usage is TRBV4-1 and J usage is TRBJ2-7; possibly TRBD2 for D (6 bases). Germline CDR1 and CDR2: MGHRA and YSYEKL. The CDR3 runs to 15 residues. V was trimmed by 1 base and J by 2 bases, leaving 12 bases between them.

This clone was seen just once. The chain uses TRBV6-5 and TRBJ2-7; 7 nucleotides line up with TRBD2. V gave up 6 bases and J gave up 12 bases; unmatched junction bases: 17. The CDR3 is made up of 14 amino acids. The germline V gene has CDR1 MNHEY and CDR2 SVGAGI. The CDR3 region has the DNA TGTGCCAGCAGCCAGACGACTAGCCAAATACGAATGTACTTC. It encodes CASSQTTSQIRMYF.

CDR3 in DNA: TGTGCCAGCAGAACGGACTCCCCAGAGACCCAGTACTTC. Translating it yields CASRTDSPETQYF. This chain connects TRBV5-4 to TRBJ2-5; a weak D match, TRBD2 (5 bases). The CDR3 is 13 residues long. V was shortened by 5 bases and J by 4 bases, with 12 bases between the two germline ends. Germline V lookup: CDR1 SGHNT, CDR2 YYREEE (reference sequence).